The rows below give T cell receptor beta chains drawn from one sample of a study of T cells in Graves' hyperthyroidism and ophthalmopathy. TCRdb processed the multiplex PCR reads anew with MiXCR; each CDR3 protein has one entry. The sample lists hundreds of thousands of distinct CDR3 sequences, roughly 15% occurring once. What was sequenced was blood. These receptor sequences come from a woman aged 40-49 years with Graves' ophthalmopathy. The CDR3 runs from the conserved cysteine through the conserved F or W.

cdr3_aa: CASRKGLAGGQGELFF; v_call: TRBV28; j_call: TRBJ2-2
cdr3_aa: CASSDPRGRGGETQYF; v_call: TRBV28; j_call: TRBJ2-5
cdr3_aa: CASSLTAGYEQYF; v_call: TRBV7-7; j_call: TRBJ2-7
cdr3_aa: CAAKSRGGETQYF; v_call: TRBV10-3; j_call: TRBJ2-5
cdr3_aa: CASSRRQDQLGLETQYF; v_call: TRBV5-5; j_call: TRBJ2-5
cdr3_aa: CASSQFGYTGELFF; v_call: TRBV3-1; j_call: TRBJ2-2
cdr3_aa: CARTVSGAFTGELFF; v_call: TRBV30; j_call: TRBJ2-2
cdr3_aa: CASDTPLGQTYEQYF; v_call: TRBV12-3/TRBV12-4; j_call: TRBJ2-7
cdr3_aa: CASSEADVLIEQYF; v_call: TRBV2; j_call: TRBJ2-7
cdr3_aa: CASRTTSGSVYEQYF; v_call: TRBV6-2/TRBV6-3; j_call: TRBJ2-7
cdr3_aa: CASSWYGETEAFF; v_call: TRBV27; j_call: TRBJ1-1
cdr3_aa: CASSLQGTKKETQYF; v_call: TRBV5-6; j_call: TRBJ2-5
cdr3_aa: CASSLAYQTNLDYEQYF; v_call: TRBV11-1; j_call: TRBJ2-7
cdr3_aa: CSVRTGGDTGELFF; v_call: TRBV29-1; j_call: TRBJ2-2
cdr3_aa: CASSLLIGKQYF; v_call: TRBV6-2/TRBV6-3; j_call: TRBJ2-7
cdr3_aa: CSVEDRGQGFAGELFF; v_call: TRBV29-1; j_call: TRBJ2-2
cdr3_aa: CASSIQAGGYGYTF; v_call: TRBV19; j_call: TRBJ1-2
cdr3_aa: CASSLSGLADSYEQYF; v_call: TRBV27; j_call: TRBJ2-7
cdr3_aa: CASSSLLSSQETQYF; v_call: TRBV6-2/TRBV6-3; j_call: TRBJ2-5
cdr3_aa: CATLPRGPGSIEQYF; v_call: TRBV7-8; j_call: TRBJ2-7
cdr3_aa: CASSRQGVPQETQYF; v_call: TRBV25-1; j_call: TRBJ2-5
cdr3_aa: CAISEGDMNTEAFF; v_call: TRBV10-3; j_call: TRBJ1-1
cdr3_aa: CASSSTLRVAQNTEAFF; v_call: TRBV5-1; j_call: TRBJ1-1
cdr3_aa: CASSFSYRGNYGYTF; v_call: TRBV6-2/TRBV6-3; j_call: TRBJ1-2
cdr3_aa: CASRYQDRGASQPQHF; v_call: TRBV28; j_call: TRBJ1-5
cdr3_aa: CASGTGTGGFDEQYF; v_call: TRBV28; j_call: TRBJ2-7
cdr3_aa: CASSLGVGGTGELFF; v_call: TRBV7-8; j_call: TRBJ2-2
cdr3_aa: CASSLPSGGGTEQYF; v_call: TRBV28; j_call: TRBJ2-7
cdr3_aa: CASSQGDRETTEAFF; v_call: TRBV4-1; j_call: TRBJ1-1
cdr3_aa: CASSAQIYEQYF; v_call: TRBV2; j_call: TRBJ2-7
cdr3_aa: CSAKGAATGGLGGTEAFF; v_call: TRBV20-1; j_call: TRBJ1-1
cdr3_aa: CASSPQPENIQYF; v_call: TRBV18; j_call: TRBJ2-4
cdr3_aa: CASSLGPQPYYGYTF; v_call: TRBV27; j_call: TRBJ1-2
cdr3_aa: CAGGQGPGNTIYF; v_call: TRBV7-2; j_call: TRBJ1-3
cdr3_aa: CASSQRGTGYSGAYEQYF; v_call: TRBV11-2; j_call: TRBJ2-7
cdr3_aa: CASSQYSAAYGYTF; v_call: TRBV3-1; j_call: TRBJ1-2
cdr3_aa: CASSYGQAQETQYF; v_call: TRBV6-5; j_call: TRBJ2-5
cdr3_aa: CASSFDVRYGYTF; v_call: TRBV7-2; j_call: TRBJ1-2
cdr3_aa: CASRPTGNSGNTIYF; v_call: TRBV12-3/TRBV12-4; j_call: TRBJ1-3